The present T cell receptor beta chain was sequenced within a study of CD8 T cell repertoires and HIV-1 epitope variants. On the study more broadly: Separate wells received one of Twenty-five Gag or Nef variant peptides. Controls were a CMV, EBV and flu peptide pool, Ebola AY9 negative control, and no-peptide well. Tested: three Gag epitope families, Nef HW9 and YT9. The baseline condition was 1M T cells left uncultured.

The protocol was immunoSEQ multiplex PCR, while the TCRdb copy is restricted to in-frame clones and leaves out a portion. The repertoire holds thousands of clones, with over 65% as singletons. Germline V CDR1 and CDR2: LGHNA, YNFKEQ. V gave up 2 bases and J gave up 4 bases, with 11 bases separating them. The CDR3 length is 14 residues. On this clone itself: The antigen remains unidentified.

Sequences were obtained from cultured CD8+ T cells derived from PBMCs. The source of this sequence is a male donor with HIV. The V gene is TRBV4-2, the J gene TRBJ1-1; D is unresolved. In nucleotides, the CDR3 is TGTGCCAGCAGCCAATCGGGTGGGGTCACTGAAGCTTTCTTT. Protein product: CASSQSGGVTEAFF.